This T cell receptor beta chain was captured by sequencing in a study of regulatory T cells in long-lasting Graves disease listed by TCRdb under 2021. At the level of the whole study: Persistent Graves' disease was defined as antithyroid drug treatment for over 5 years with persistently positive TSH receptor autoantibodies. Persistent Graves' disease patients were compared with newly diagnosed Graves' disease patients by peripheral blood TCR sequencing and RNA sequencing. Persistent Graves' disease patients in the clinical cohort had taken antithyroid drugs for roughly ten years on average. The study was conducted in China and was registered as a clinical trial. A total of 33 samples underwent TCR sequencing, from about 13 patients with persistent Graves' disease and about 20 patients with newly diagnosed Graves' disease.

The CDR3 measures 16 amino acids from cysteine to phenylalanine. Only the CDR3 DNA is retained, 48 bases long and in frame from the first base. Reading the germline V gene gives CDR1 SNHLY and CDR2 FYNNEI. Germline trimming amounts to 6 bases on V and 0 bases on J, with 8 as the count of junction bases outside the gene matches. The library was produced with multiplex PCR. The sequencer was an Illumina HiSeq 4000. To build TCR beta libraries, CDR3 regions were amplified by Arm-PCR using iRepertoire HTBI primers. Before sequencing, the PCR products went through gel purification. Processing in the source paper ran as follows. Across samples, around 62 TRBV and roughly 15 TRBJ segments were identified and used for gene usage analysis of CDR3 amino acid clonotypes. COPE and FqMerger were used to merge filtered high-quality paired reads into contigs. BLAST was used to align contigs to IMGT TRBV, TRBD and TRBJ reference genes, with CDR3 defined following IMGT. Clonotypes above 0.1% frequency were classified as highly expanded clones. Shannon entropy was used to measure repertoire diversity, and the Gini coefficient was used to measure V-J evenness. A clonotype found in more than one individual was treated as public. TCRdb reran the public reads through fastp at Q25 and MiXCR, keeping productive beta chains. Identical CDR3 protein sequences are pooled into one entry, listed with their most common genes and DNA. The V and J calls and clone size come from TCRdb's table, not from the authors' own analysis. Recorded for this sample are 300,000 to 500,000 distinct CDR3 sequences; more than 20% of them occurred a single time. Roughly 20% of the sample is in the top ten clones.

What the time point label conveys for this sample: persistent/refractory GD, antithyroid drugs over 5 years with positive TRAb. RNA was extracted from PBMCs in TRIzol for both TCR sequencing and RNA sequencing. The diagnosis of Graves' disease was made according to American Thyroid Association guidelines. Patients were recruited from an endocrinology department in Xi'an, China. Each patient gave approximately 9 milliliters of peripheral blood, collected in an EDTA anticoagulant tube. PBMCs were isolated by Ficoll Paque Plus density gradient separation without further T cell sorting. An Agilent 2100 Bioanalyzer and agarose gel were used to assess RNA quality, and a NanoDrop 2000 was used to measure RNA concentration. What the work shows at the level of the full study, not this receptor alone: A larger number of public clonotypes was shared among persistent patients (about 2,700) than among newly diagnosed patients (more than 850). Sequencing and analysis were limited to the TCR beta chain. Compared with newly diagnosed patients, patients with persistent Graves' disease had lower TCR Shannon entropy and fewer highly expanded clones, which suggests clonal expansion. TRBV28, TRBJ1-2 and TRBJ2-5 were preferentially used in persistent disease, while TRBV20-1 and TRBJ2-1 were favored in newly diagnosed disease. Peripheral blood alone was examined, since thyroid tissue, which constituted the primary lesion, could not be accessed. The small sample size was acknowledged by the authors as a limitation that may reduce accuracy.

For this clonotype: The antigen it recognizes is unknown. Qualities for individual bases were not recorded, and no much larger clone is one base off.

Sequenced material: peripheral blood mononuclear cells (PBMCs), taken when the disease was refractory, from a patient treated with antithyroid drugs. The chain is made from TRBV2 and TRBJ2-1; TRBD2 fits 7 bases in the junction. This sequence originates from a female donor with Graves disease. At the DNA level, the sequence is TGTGCCAGCAGATCCCCCGGGACTACCTCCTACAATGAGCAGTTCTTC. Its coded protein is CASRSPGTTSYNEQFF. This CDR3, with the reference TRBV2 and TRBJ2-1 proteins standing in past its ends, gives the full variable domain EPEVTQTPSHQVTQMGQEVILRCVPISNHLYFYWYRQILGQKVEFLVSFYNNEISEKSEIFDDQFSVERPDGSNFTLKIRSTKLEDSAMYFCASRSPGTTSYNEQFFGPGTRLTVL.